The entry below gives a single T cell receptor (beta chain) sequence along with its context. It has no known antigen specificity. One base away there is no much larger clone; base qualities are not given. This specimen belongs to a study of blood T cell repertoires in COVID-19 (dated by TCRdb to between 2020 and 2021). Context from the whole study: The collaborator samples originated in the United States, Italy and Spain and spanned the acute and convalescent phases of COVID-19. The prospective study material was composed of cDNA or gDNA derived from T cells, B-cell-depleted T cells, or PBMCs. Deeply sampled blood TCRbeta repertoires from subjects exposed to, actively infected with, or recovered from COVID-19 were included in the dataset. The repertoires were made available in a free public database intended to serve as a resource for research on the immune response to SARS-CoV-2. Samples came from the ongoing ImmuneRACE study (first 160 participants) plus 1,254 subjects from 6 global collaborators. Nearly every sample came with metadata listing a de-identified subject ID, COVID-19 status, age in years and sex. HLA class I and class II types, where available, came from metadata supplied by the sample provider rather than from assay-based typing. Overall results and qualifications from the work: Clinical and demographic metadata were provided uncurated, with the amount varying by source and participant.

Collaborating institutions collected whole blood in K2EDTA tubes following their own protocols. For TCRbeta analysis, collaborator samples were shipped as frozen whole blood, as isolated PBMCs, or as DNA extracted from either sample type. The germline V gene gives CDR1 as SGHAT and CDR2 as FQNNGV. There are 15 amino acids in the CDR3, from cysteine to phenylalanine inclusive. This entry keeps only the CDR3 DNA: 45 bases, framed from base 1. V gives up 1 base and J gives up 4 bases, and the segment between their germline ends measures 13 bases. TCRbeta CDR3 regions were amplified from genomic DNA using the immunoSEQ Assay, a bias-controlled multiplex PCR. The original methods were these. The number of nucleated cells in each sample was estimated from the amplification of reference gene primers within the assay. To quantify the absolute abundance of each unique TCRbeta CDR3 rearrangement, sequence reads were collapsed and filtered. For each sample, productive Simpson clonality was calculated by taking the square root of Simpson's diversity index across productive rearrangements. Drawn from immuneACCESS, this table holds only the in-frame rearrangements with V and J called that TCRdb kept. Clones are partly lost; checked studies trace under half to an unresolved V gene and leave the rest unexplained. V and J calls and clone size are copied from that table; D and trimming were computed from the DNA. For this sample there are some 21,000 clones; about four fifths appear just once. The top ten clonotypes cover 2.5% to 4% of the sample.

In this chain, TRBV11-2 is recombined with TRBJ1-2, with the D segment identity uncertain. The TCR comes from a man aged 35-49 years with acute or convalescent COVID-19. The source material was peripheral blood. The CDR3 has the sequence CASSLGWSGSYGYTF. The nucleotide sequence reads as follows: TGTGCCAGCAGCTTAGGATGGTCGGGGAGCTATGGCTACACCTTC.